These 29 T cell receptor beta chains originate from one sample sequenced in a study of identical twins. TCRdb re-analysed the 5' RACE reads in MiXCR, keeping a single row per CDR3 protein. Of about 220,000 distinct CDR3 sequences in the sample, approximately 9% were seen once. The sequencing input was memory (CD45RO+) T cells sorted from blood. These receptors all stem from a woman aged 18 to 35 in good health.

This rearrangement joins TRBV5-1 to TRBJ2-7; D might be TRBD1 (6 bases). Between the trimmed V and J ends, which lost 0 bases and 0 bases, there was a span of 7 bases. Germline V gene data show CDR1 as SGHRS and CDR2 as YFSETQ. This CDR3 contains 14 residues. This CDR3 reads CASSLDRVSYEQYF. DNA for the CDR3: TGCGCCAGCAGCTTGGACAGGGTCTCCTACGAGCAGTACTTC. Complete variable domain (other parts from reference TRBV5-1 and TRBJ2-7): KAGVTQTPRYLIKTRGQQVTLSCSPISGHRSVSWYQQTPGQGLQFLFEYFSETQRNKGNFPGRFSGRQFSNSRSEMNVSTLELGDSALYLCASSLDRVSYEQYFGPGTRLTVT.

The V gene is TRBV11-2, the J gene TRBJ1-2, with 8 bases identical to TRBD1. Germline CDR1 and CDR2: SGHAT and FQNNGV. The CDR3 spans 13 residues. V shed 4 bases, J shed 7 bases, and the junction held 5 bases outside the gene matches. This chain's CDR3 is CASSSTGGGGYTF. In DNA form, the CDR3 reads TGTGCCAGCAGCTCCACAGGGGGAGGTGGCTACACCTTC. The full variable domain, its missing parts supplied by reference TRBV11-2 and TRBJ1-2, is EAGVAQSPRYKIIEKRQSVAFWCNPISGHATLYWYQQILGQGPKLLIQFQNNGVVDDSQLPKDRFSAERLKGVDSTLKIQPAKLEDSAVYLCASSSTGGGGYTFGSGTRLTVV.

This clonotype appeared many times. This sequence joins TRBV5-1 and TRBJ1-2, with 9 bases lining up with TRBD1. J gave up 6 bases and V 0 bases, and 9 bases lay outside the gene matches. Germline loops: CDR1 SGHRS, CDR2 YFSETQ. This CDR3 has 16 amino acids. The CDR3, as DNA: TGCGCCAGCAGCTTGGCCGCACAGGGGGCGCACGATGGCTACACCTTC. Amino acid sequence: CASSLAAQGAHDGYTF.

This clonotype was picked up a small number of times. The chain recombines TRBV4-1 with TRBJ2-7; D perhaps matches TRBD2 (5 bases). CDR1 and CDR2 (germline): MGHRA, YSYEKL. This CDR3 spans 16 amino acids. Deletions cut 2 bases from V and 1 base from J, with 15 bases between. The CDR3 reads CASSQPWLADSYEQYF. CDR3 DNA sequence: TGCGCCAGCAGCCAACCCTGGCTAGCAGATTCCTACGAGCAGTACTTC.

There are a few counts of this clonotype. J is TRBJ2-7 and V is TRBV29-1; unclear D gene. Between the trimmed V and J ends, which lost 6 bases and 1 base, there was a span of 16 bases. In germline, CDR1 is SQVTM, CDR2 ANQGSEA. The CDR3 loop spans 14 amino acids. The CDR3 sequence: CSVLGSRLSYEQYF. In nucleotides, the CDR3 is TGCAGCGTCCTTGGCTCGCGTTTATCCTACGAGCAGTACTTC.

The CDR3 loop reads CASSPATSTDTQYF. CDR3 in DNA: TGTGCCAGCTCACCGGCAACCAGCACAGATACGCAGTATTTT. The gene calls are TRBV18 and TRBJ2-3; D is ambiguous. The CDR3 consists of 14 residues. The V and J ends lost 3 bases and 0 bases respectively, with 7 bases between them. From germline, CDR1 is KGHSH and CDR2 LQKENI. Full variable domain (rest looked up from reference TRBV18 and TRBJ2-3): NAGVMQNPRHLVRRRGQEARLRCSPMKGHSHVYWYRQLPEEGLKFMVYLQKENIIDESGMPKERFSAEFPKEGPSILRIQQVVRGDSAAYFCASSPATSTDTQYFGPGTRLTVL.

Notes on this clonotype: One junction end disagrees with the germline gene, perhaps due to a read error. V and J are TRBV7-2 and TRBJ1-2; the match to TRBD1 covers 8 bases. The CDR3 runs 16 residues. The germline V gene encodes CDR1 SGHTA and CDR2 FQGNSA. CDR3 bases: TGTGCCAGCAGATTAGGAACCGGGACAGGCAACTATGGCTACACCTTC. Protein product: CASRLGTGTGNYGYTF.

This rearrangement joins TRBV12-3 or TRBV12-4 to TRBJ1-1; no firm D call. This CDR3 region has 13 residues. With 5 bases removed from V and 2 bases from J, the gap between germline ends came to 9 bases. CDR3 nucleotides: TGTGCCAGCAGTGTCGGCGCCAACACTGAAGCTTTCTTT. Translation gives CASSVGANTEAFF.

V and J are TRBV29-1 and TRBJ1-3; D might be TRBD1 (5 bases). V was shortened by 3 bases and J by 8 bases, with 11 bases between the two germline ends. Germline loops: CDR1 SQVTM, CDR2 ANQGSEA. This CDR3 region has 12 residues. The CDR3 reads CSVDDSLDTIYF. The CDR3 DNA reads as TGCAGCGTTGACGACAGTTTGGACACCATATATTTT. Looking up the rest from reference TRBV29-1 and TRBJ1-3 gives the full variable domain: SAVISQKPSRDICQRGTSLTIQCQVDSQVTMMFWYRQQPGQSLTLIATANQGSEATYESGFVIDKFPISRPNLTFSTLTVSNMSPEDSSIYLCSVDDSLDTIYFGEGSWLTVV.

On this clonotype: A read error may explain this, as a much larger clone is one base away. This chain links TRBV20-1 with TRBJ1-1; D gene ambiguous. This CDR3 comprises 12 residues. Deletions cut 2 bases from V and 1 base from J, with 5 bases between. Germline V CDR1 and CDR2: DFQATT, SNEGSKA (reference sequence). CDR3 sequence reads: CSARQANTEAFF. The CDR3 DNA reads as TGCAGTGCTAGACAGGCGAACACTGAAGCTTTCTTT.

Many counts were recorded for this clonotype. The CDR3 DNA reads TGTGCCAGCTCCAGAGTTAATTCACCCCTCCACTTT. The encoded protein is CASSRVNSPLHF. This chain uses TRBV18 with TRBJ1-6, with no clear D. CDR1 and CDR2 from the germline V gene are KGHSH and LQKENI. The V and J ends lost 6 bases and 6 bases respectively, with 6 bases between them. There are 12 residues in the CDR3.

This clonotype was picked up a small number of times. The rearrangement joins TRBV10-3 to TRBJ1-5; 7 bases match TRBD1. Losses at the gene ends were 11 bases for V and 7 bases for J; bases not matched to a gene: 11. Germline CDR1 ENHRY, CDR2 SYGVKD. The CDR3 spans 13 residues. The CDR3 DNA reads as TGTGCCGGTAGCCGGGACAGAGGCCAGCCCCAGCATTTT. It encodes CAGSRDRGQPQHF.

This chain connects TRBV2 to TRBJ2-5; D is perhaps TRBD2 (6 bases). Trimming took 6 bases from V and 5 from J, leaving 19 bases between them. The germline V gene encodes CDR1 SNHLY and CDR2 FYNNEI. The CDR3 is made up of 15 amino acids. CDR3 DNA sequence: TGTGCCAGCAGCAACGGCCGGAGGGCCGGGGAGACCCAGTACTTC. It codes for CASSNGRRAGETQYF.

This clonotype was counted between two and nine times. The V and J genes are TRBV5-1 and TRBJ2-7; 9 positions agree with TRBD1. This CDR3 comprises 15 residues. J was trimmed by 5 bases and V by 3 bases; bases with no gene match: 9. CDR1 is SGHRS, CDR2 YFSETQ, per germline. CDR3 nucleotides: TGCGCCAGCAGCTATACCATGGACAGGGGCGACGAGCAGTACTTC. Translation: CASSYTMDRGDEQYF. The variable domain in full, with the rest retrieved from reference TRBV5-1 and TRBJ2-7, is KAGVTQTPRYLIKTRGQQVTLSCSPISGHRSVSWYQQTPGQGLQFLFEYFSETQRNKGNFPGRFSGRQFSNSRSEMNVSTLELGDSALYLCASSYTMDRGDEQYFGPGTRLTVT.

This chain joins TRBV7-9 and TRBJ2-3; TRBD1 is a possible D gene (5 bases). The CDR3 consists of 17 residues. Trimming pared 4 bases from V and 2 bases from J, leaving 19 bases between. Germline V gene data show CDR1 as SEHNR and CDR2 as FQNEAQ (reference sequence). CDR3 sequence reads: CASSSPYRTLNTDTQYF. Written as DNA, the CDR3 is TGTGCCAGCAGCTCGCCTTACCGGACACTGAACACAGATACGCAGTATTTT.

This clonotype was detected ten times or more. The V and J genes are TRBV5-1 and TRBJ2-3; TRBD2 is a possible D gene (5 bases). Germline CDR1 SGHRS, CDR2 YFSETQ. V was cut by 0 bases and J by 1 base, with 12 bases left in between. This CDR3 contains 16 residues. Here the CDR3 DNA reads TGCGCCAGCAGCTTGGTACCGGCGCGGGGCACAGATACGCAGTATTTT. This translates into CASSLVPARGTDTQYF.

The chain couples TRBV20-1 to TRBJ2-1; maybe TRBD2 (7 bases). Germline CDR1 reads DFQATT; CDR2 reads SNEGSKA (reference sequence). Trimming removed 0 bases from V and 4 bases from J, with 16 bases in between. The CDR3 runs 16 residues. The CDR3 DNA follows: TGCAGTGCTAGAGATCTGGGGGGGCGGGTTTACAATGAGCAGTTCTTC. Translated: CSARDLGGRVYNEQFF.

This clonotype turned up a few times. V is TRBV6-1 and J is TRBJ2-5, with D tentatively TRBD2 (5 bases). Trimming pared 6 bases from V and 4 bases from J, leaving 15 bases between. The CDR3 runs 14 residues. Germline V gives CDR1 MNHNS, CDR2 SASEGT. The CDR3 loop reads CASRFLGSGETQYF. The CDR3 nucleotides are TGTGCCAGCAGGTTCCTGGGGAGTGGAGAGACCCAGTACTTC.

The rearrangement links TRBV20-1 to TRBJ2-7; TRBD1 might be the D (6 bases). The CDR3 consists of 16 residues. The germline V gene has CDR1 DFQATT and CDR2 SNEGSKA (reference sequence). V was clipped by 6 bases and J by 5 bases, with 26 bases between them. The CDR3 here is CSATTSLRGSLHEQYF. The CDR3 nucleotides are TGCAGTGCCACAACCAGCCTCAGGGGTTCCCTCCACGAGCAGTACTTC.

The chain uses TRBV9 and TRBJ2-3; the match to TRBD2 covers 7 bases. V shed 4 bases and J 6 bases; nucleotides not matched to a gene: 11. The CDR3 consists of 15 residues. CDR1 is SGDLS, CDR2 YYNGEE, per germline. The CDR3 sequence is CASSLRHGGSDTQYF. CDR3 nucleotides: TGTGCCAGCAGCTTACGACACGGGGGGTCGGATACGCAGTATTTT.

The chain combines TRBV28 with TRBJ2-7, with a tentative D call TRBD1 (7 bases). Looked up from germline, CDR1 is MDHEN and CDR2 is SYDVKM. The CDR3 totals 13 residues. V was shortened by 6 bases and J by 4 bases, with 13 bases between the two germline ends. This CDR3 reads CASSPGGRYEQYF. The CDR3 DNA is TGTGCCAGCAGCCCAGGGGGGAGATACGAGCAGTACTTC.

This clonotype was counted between two and nine times. The chain couples TRBV7-6 to TRBJ2-2; possibly TRBD2 for D (5 bases). Germline CDR1 reads SGHVS; CDR2 reads FNYEAQ. V was trimmed by 2 bases and J by 7 bases, leaving 5 bases between them. This CDR3 has 12 residues. This CDR3 is CASSLRDGELFF. The CDR3 DNA follows: TGTGCCAGCAGCTTACGGGACGGGGAGCTGTTTTTT.

This clonotype has a count of ten or more. V is TRBV5-1 and J is TRBJ1-2; no reliable D call. Germline V lookup: CDR1 SGHRS, CDR2 YFSETQ. V lost 1 base and J 8 bases, leaving 15 bases between the germline ends. The CDR3 sequence is 14 residues long. DNA for the CDR3: TGCGCCAGCAGCTTGACGACGCAGGCACACGGCTACACCTTC. Its protein product is CASSLTTQAHGYTF.

This clonotype was picked up a small number of times. V gene TRBV2 combines with J gene TRBJ2-5; D is uncertain. The CDR3 loop spans 11 amino acids. Germline V gene sequence: CDR1 SNHLY, CDR2 FYNNEI. The ends were cut back, 6 bases at V and 3 bases at J, with 5 bases in the middle. The CDR3 sequence is CASRPEETQYF. The CDR3, as DNA: TGTGCCAGCAGGCCAGAAGAGACCCAGTACTTC.

This clonotype has only a few counts. Here the CDR3 DNA reads TGTGCCAGCAGCTTATGGAGCGAAGAAAACTATGGCTACACCTTC. As protein: CASSLWSEENYGYTF. The rearrangement joins TRBV7-9 to TRBJ1-2; the D is unclear. The CDR3 length is 15 residues. Germline lookup yields CDR1 SEHNR and CDR2 FQNEAQ (reference sequence). Trimming shortened V by 2 bases and J by 2 bases, and 12 bases separated the two germline ends.

This clonotype was counted at least ten times. This chain connects TRBV5-1 to TRBJ2-7, with no clear D. V lost 4 bases and J 2 bases, leaving 19 bases between the germline ends. The CDR3 covers 16 residues. Germline CDR1 reads SGHRS; CDR2 reads YFSETQ. CDR3 sequence reads: CASSVHGSSITYEQYF. For the CDR3, the DNA is TGCGCCAGCAGCGTACACGGATCCTCAATCACCTACGAGCAGTACTTC.

This clonotype has a count of ten or more. This sequence joins TRBV7-2 and TRBJ2-2, with 9 positions matching TRBD1. Germline CDR1 and CDR2: SGHTA and FQGNSA. This CDR3 is 15 amino acids long. Trimming removed 5 bases from V and 4 bases from J; junction bases left unmatched: 5. CDR3 sequence: CASSARTGVTGELFF. DNA of the CDR3: TGTGCCAGCAGCGCGAGGACAGGGGTCACCGGGGAGCTGTTTTTT. The entire variable domain, with the rest obtained from reference TRBV7-2 and TRBJ2-2, is as follows: GAGVSQSPSNKVTEKGKDVELRCDPISGHTALYWYRQSLGQGLEFLIYFQGNSAPDKSGLPSDRFSAERTGGSVSTLTIQRTQQEDSAVYLCASSARTGVTGELFFGEGSRLTVL.

J is TRBJ2-7 and V is TRBV20-1; no clear D. V was clipped by 3 bases and J by 4 bases, with 16 bases between them. CDR3 size: 14 residues. The germline CDR1 and CDR2 sequences are DFQATT and SNEGSKA (reference sequence). This CDR3 is CSASSGLTKYEQYF. The CDR3, as DNA: TGCAGTGCTAGCTCCGGGCTCACCAAGTACGAGCAGTACTTC.

This clonotype came up a few times. The chain couples TRBV5-1 to TRBJ2-5, with TRBD1 matching 11 bases. The V gene's germline CDR1 is SGHRS and CDR2 YFSETQ. After removal of 4 bases from V and 4 bases from J, the junction contained 9 bases not matched to a gene. This CDR3 has 16 residues. The CDR3 DNA sequence: TGCGCCAGCAGCCGTGACGGGACAGGGGGTGCAGAGACCCAGTACTTC. Translation: CASSRDGTGGAETQYF.